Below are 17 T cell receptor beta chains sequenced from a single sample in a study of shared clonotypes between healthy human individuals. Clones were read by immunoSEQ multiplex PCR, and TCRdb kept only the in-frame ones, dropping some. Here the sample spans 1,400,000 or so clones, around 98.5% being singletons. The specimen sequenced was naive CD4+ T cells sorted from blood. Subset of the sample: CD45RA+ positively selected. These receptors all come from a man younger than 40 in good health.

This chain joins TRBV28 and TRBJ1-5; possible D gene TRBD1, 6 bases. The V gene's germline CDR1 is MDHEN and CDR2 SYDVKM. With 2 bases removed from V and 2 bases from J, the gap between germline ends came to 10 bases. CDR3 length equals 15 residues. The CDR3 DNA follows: TGTGCCAGCAGTTTAGTTGACAGGCGCAATCAGCCCCAGCATTTT. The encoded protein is CASSLVDRRNQPQHF.

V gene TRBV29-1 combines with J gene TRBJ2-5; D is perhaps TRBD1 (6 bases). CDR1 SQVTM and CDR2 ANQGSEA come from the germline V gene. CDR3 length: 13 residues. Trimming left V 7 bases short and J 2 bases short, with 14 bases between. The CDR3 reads CSGGQRGQETQYF. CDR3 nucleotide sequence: TGCAGCGGTGGACAGAGGGGACAAGAGACCCAGTACTTC.

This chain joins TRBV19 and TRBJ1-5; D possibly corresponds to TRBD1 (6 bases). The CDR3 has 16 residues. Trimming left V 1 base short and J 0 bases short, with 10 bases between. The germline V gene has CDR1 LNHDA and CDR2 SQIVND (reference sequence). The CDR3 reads CASSIVRGPSNQPQHF. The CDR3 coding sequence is TGTGCCAGTAGTATAGTCAGGGGTCCTAGCAATCAGCCCCAGCATTTT.

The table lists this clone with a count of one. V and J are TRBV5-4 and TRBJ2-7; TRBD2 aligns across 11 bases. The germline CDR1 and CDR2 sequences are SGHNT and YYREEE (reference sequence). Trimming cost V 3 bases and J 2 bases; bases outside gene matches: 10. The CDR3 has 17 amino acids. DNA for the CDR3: TGTGCCAGCAGCTGGAGAGGGGGGACTAGCGGAGCCTACGAGCAGTACTTC. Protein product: CASSWRGGTSGAYEQYF.

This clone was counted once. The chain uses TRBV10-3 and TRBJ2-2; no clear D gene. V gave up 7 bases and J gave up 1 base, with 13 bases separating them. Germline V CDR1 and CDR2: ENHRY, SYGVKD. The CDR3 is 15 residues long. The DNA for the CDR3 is TGTGCCATCACCTCCTCACCGGGGAACACCGGGGAGCTGTTTTTT. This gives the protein CAITSSPGNTGELFF.

The CDR3 is CASSLGVYQETQYF. CDR3 coding DNA: TGCGCCAGCAGCTTGGGAGTTTACCAAGAGACCCAGTACTTC. The V gene is TRBV5-1, the J gene TRBJ2-5; D gene unclear. In germline, CDR1 is SGHRS, CDR2 YFSETQ. The germline V and J ends were trimmed by 0 bases and 0 bases, with 6 bases remaining between them. The CDR3 is made up of 14 amino acids.

The CDR3 sequence: CASSLRTGKSNQPQHF. The CDR3 DNA reads as TGTGCCAGCAGTTTACGGACAGGTAAAAGCAATCAGCCCCAGCATTTT. V usage is TRBV28 and J usage is TRBJ1-5; 7 positions agree with TRBD1. This CDR3 region has 16 residues. CDR1 is MDHEN, CDR2 SYDVKM, per germline. With V trimmed by 2 bases and J by 1 base, 5 bases remained unmatched.

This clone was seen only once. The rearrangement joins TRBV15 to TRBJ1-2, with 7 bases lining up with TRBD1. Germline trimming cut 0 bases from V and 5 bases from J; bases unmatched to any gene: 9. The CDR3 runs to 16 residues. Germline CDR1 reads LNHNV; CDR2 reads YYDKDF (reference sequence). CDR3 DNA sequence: TGTGCCACCAGCAGAGATCAAAGGGGGCAGGGGTATGGCTACACCTTC. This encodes CATSRDQRGQGYGYTF.

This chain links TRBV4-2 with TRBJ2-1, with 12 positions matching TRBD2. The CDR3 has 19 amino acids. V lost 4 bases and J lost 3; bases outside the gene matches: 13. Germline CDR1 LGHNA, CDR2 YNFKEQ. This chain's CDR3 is CASSRRLAGASVGYNEQFF. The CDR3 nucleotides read TGTGCCAGCAGCCGCCGACTAGCGGGAGCATCAGTGGGCTACAATGAGCAGTTCTTC.

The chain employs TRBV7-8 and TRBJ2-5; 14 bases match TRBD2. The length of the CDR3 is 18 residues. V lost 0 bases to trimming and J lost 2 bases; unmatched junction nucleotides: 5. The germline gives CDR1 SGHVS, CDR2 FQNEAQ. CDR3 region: CASSLATSGRGSQETQYF. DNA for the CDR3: TGTGCCAGCAGCTTAGCGACTAGCGGGAGGGGTAGTCAAGAGACCCAGTACTTC.

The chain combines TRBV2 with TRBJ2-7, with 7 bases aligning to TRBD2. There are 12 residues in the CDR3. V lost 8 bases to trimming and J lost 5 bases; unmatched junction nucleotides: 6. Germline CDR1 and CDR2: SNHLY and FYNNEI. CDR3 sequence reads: CASRGVGNEQYF. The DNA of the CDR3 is TGTGCCAGCCGGGGGGTAGGGAACGAGCAGTACTTC. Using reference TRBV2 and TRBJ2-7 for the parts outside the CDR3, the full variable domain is EPEVTQTPSHQVTQMGQEVILRCVPISNHLYFYWYRQILGQKVEFLVSFYNNEISEKSEIFDDQFSVERPDGSNFTLKIRSTKLEDSAMYFCASRGVGNEQYFGPGTRLTVT.

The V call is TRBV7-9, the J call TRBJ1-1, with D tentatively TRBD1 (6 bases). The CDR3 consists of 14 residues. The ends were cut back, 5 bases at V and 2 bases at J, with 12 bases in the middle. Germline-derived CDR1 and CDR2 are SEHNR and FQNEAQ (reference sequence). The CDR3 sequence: CASSPRTANTEAFF. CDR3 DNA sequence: TGTGCCAGCAGCCCCCGGACAGCCAACACTGAAGCTTTCTTT. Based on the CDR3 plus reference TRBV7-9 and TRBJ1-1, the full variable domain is DTGVSQNPRHKITKRGQNVTFRCDPISEHNRLYWYRQTLGQGPEFLTYFQNEAQLEKSRLLSDRFSAERPKGSFSTLEIQRTEQGDSAMYLCASSPRTANTEAFFGQGTRLTVV.

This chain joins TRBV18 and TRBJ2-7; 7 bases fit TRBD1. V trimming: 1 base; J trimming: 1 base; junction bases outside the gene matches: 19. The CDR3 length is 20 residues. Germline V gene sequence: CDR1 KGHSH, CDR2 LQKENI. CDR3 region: CASSPLAFSGTEQFSYEQYF. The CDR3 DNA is TGTGCCAGCTCACCACTGGCATTTTCGGGGACAGAACAATTTTCCTACGAGCAGTACTTC.

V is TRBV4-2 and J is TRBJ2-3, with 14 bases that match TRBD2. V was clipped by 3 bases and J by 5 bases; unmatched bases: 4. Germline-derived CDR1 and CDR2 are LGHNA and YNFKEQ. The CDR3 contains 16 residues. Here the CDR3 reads CASSQGTSGRGDTQYF. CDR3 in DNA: TGTGCCAGCAGCCAGGGGACTAGCGGGAGAGGAGATACGCAGTATTTT.

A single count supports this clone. In nucleotides, the CDR3 is TGTGCCAGCACACAGGCAATTCCTGCAACTAATGAAAAACTGTTTTTT. Its protein product is CASTQAIPATNEKLFF. The chain combines TRBV2 with TRBJ1-4, with a possible D match to TRBD1 (5 bases). The CDR3 is made up of 16 amino acids. V lost 7 bases to trimming and J lost 0 bases, with 15 bases between them. Germline V gives CDR1 SNHLY, CDR2 FYNNEI.

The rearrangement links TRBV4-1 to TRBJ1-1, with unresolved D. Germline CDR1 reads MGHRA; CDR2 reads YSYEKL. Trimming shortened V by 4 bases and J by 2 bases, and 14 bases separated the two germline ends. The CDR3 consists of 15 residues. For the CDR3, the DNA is TGCGCCAGCAGCCCTGGCGGACGGATTAACACTGAAGCTTTCTTT. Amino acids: CASSPGGRINTEAFF.

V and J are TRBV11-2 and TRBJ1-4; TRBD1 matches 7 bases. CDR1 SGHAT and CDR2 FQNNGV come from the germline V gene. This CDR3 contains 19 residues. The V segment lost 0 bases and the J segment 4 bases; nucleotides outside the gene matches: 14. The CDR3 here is CASSLDARGFMWGNEKLFF. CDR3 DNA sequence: TGTGCCAGCAGCTTAGATGCCAGGGGGTTCATGTGGGGTAATGAAAAACTGTTTTTT.